The rows below give T cell receptor beta chains drawn from one sample of a study of blood T cells in healthy people across ages. TCRdb analysed the 5' RACE reads with MiXCR anew, one entry per CDR3 protein. The sample yields about 720,000 distinct CDR3 sequences, approximately 25% seen once. The same data also went into a second study, on T cells of mothers and their children.

What was sequenced was blood. Every receptor here comes from a boy between 10 and 17 years old in good health. CDR3s include the opening cysteine and the closing phenylalanine or tryptophan. A D gene is named only where the DNA matches it firmly. Expanded clones are given a class, and other clones once, few, many or no size at all.

size,V,J,D,DNA,CDR3
many,TRBV5-1,TRBJ2-7,TRBD1,TGTGCCAGCAGTTTAGCAGGGGGCGAGCAGTACTTC,CASSLAGGEQYF
-,TRBV3-1,TRBJ2-5,-,TGTGCCAGCAGCCTTATTGACAGAAAACAAGAGACCCAGTACTTC,CASSLIDRKQETQYF
few,TRBV19,TRBJ1-5,TRBD1,TGTGCCAGTAGGTCCCGACAGGGGGAAGTTCAGCCCCGGCATTTT,CASRSRQGEVQPRHF
-,TRBV7-8,TRBJ2-3,TRBD2,TGTGCCAGCAGCTTTTATGCCACCCCGGCGGGGGTTGCAGATACGCAGTATTTT,CASSFYATPAGVADTQYF
-,TRBV12-3/TRBV12-4,TRBJ2-5,-,TGTGCCAGCAGTCCACTGGTCTATGCGTACCAAGAGACCCAGTACTTC,CASSPLVYAYQETQYF
-,TRBV20-1,TRBJ2-5,TRBD2,TGCAGTGCTAGAGGAGGGACTAGCGGGGGGCACGTTAGATACAATGAGCGGTTCTTC,CSARGGTSGGHVRYNERFF
once,TRBV20-1,TRBJ1-5,-,TGCAGTGCTAGTGGCGGCTATAGCAATCAGCCCCAGCATTTT,CSASGGYSNQPQHF
-,TRBV7-9,TRBJ2-1,-,TGTGCCAGCAGCGCCACGTGGAATGAGCAGTTCTTC,CASSATWNEQFF
-,TRBV28,TRBJ1-6,TRBD1,TGTGCCAGCAGTTCCCAGGGGGCGCCCTATAATTCACCCCTCCACTTT,CASSSQGAPYNSPLHF
-,TRBV5-1,TRBJ2-7,TRBD1,TGCGCCAGCAGCCCGGACCCGGGACAGGGATACGAGCAGTACTTC,CASSPDPGQGYEQYF
few,TRBV4-3,TRBJ2-5,-,TGCGCCAGCAGCCAAGGGACGCTCAACCACGAGACCCAGTACTTC,CASSQGTLNHETQYF
few,TRBV7-2,TRBJ1-2,-,TGTGCCAGCAGCCCCCGGGCCACGTGGGGGAATGGCTACACCTTC,CASSPRATWGNGYTF
few,TRBV28,TRBJ2-5,-,TGTGCCAGCAGTCCCAACCTCGACAGGAGAGGAGAGACCCAGTACTTC,CASSPNLDRRGETQYF
few,TRBV7-2,TRBJ2-7,TRBD2,TGTGCCAGCAGCTTAGCTCTACTAGCGGGAGGAACCTACGAGCAGTACTTC,CASSLALLAGGTYEQYF
few,TRBV12-3/TRBV12-4,TRBJ1-2,-,TGTGCCAGCAGTGAGAGCGGGAGGGGGGTTAATGGCTACACCTTC,CASSESGRGVNGYTF
few,TRBV12-3/TRBV12-4,TRBJ2-7,TRBD2,TGTGCCAGCAGGCGGGGGGCAGTTTCCTACGAGCAGTACTTC,CASRRGAVSYEQYF
-,TRBV5-1,TRBJ2-7,TRBD1,TGCGCCAGCAGCCCGCAGGGACAGAGCTCCTACGAGCAGTACTTC,CASSPQGQSSYEQYF
few,TRBV5-1,TRBJ2-1,-,TGCGCCAGCAGTTTGGAAGCAGGACAGGCGTCGGGAGATGAGCAGTTCTTC,CASSLEAGQASGDEQFF
few,TRBV10-2,TRBJ2-3,TRBD2,TGCGCCAGCAGCCATAGCGGGCCCACAGATACGCAGTATTTT,CASSHSGPTDTQYF
few,TRBV6-6,TRBJ2-7,-,TGTGCCAGCAGTTACTCCGGGGGACGTTTTGGGTACGAGCAGTACTTC,CASSYSGGRFGYEQYF
few,TRBV2,TRBJ2-1,-,TGTGCCAGCAGATCACGTTACGTCGGTGAGCAGTTCTTC,CASRSRYVGEQFF
-,TRBV4-3,TRBJ2-7,-,TGCGCCAGCAGCCAAGATCGTCCGGGAACCTACGAGCAGTACTTC,CASSQDRPGTYEQYF